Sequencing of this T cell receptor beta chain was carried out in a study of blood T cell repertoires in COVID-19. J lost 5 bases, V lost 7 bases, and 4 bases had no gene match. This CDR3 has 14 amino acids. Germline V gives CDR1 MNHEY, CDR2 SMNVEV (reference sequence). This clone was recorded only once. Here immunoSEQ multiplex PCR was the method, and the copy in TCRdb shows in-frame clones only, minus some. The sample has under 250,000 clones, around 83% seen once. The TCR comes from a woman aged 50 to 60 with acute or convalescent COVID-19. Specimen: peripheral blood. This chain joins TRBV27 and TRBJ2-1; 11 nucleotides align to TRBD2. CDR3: CASTGTSGNNEQFF. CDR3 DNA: TGTGCCAGCACCGGGACTAGCGGTAACAATGAGCAGTTCTTC.